This T cell receptor beta chain was recorded in a study of cytomegalovirus exposure and HLA in healthy donors. Study results and limitations: Per a prior analysis, the majority of TCR beta V segments were productive roughly 87% or roughly 30% of the time.

The PCR made use of 60 Vbeta and 13 Jbeta primers. The table came from immunoSEQ multiplex PCR; TCRdb's copy has only in-frame clones and leaves some out. This repertoire shows roughly 200,000 clones, 80% found once; its top ten account for 0.65%. With 4 bases clipped from V and 5 bases from J, the junction kept 8 bases outside the gene matches. CDR1 and CDR2 (germline): SGDLS, YYNGEE. This CDR3 has 15 residues. A note on this clone: Antigen unknown.

The TCR was taken from a boy between 5 and 17 years old in good health and CMV-seronegative. The sample was PBMCs. The chain combines TRBV9 with TRBJ2-4, with 8 bases matching TRBD2. The CDR3 sequence: CASSPRSGSQNIQYF. CDR3 sequence (DNA): TGTGCCAGCAGCCCCAGAAGCGGGAGCCAAAACATTCAGTACTTC.